This entry concerns a single TCR beta chain. The antigen is not known. This sample stems from a study of shared clonotypes between healthy human individuals. Study-wide findings and caveats: Sampling used blood alone; tissue repertoires probably differ. The genetic and exposure-history diversity represented was limited by few donors.

It was CD45RO-negative cells, positively selected for CCR7, that made up naive CD8 cells, with terminally differentiated effector memory CD45RA+ cells excluded. Study donors comprised healthy, HIV-negative adults devoid of recent acute infection or vaccination. Clones were read by immunoSEQ multiplex PCR, and TCRdb kept only the in-frame ones, dropping some. The repertoire holds millions of clones, less than 95% seen once, with 0.9% to 1.3% in the top ten. This CDR3 contains 17 residues. With 4 bases clipped from V and 6 bases from J, the junction kept 13 bases outside the gene matches. Germline V gives CDR1 SGHTA, CDR2 FQGNSA.

The sequence was collected from a man between 18 and 29 years old in good health. Specimen: naive CD8+ T cells sorted from blood. The chain has TRBV7-2 and TRBJ2-3; 10 bases map to TRBD2. CDR3 coding DNA: TGTGCCAGCAGCTACCCCTTTGGAGCGGGGGGGCCGGATACGCAGTATTTT. Translation: CASSYPFGAGGPDTQYF.